This T cell receptor (beta chain) was recovered during a study of shared clonotypes between healthy human individuals. Turning to the study itself: Donors had three CD4 naive, three CD4 memory, two CD8 naive and one CD8 memory plate apiece.

V was clipped by 6 bases and J by 0 bases, with 9 bases between them. Germline assignment: CDR1 MNHNS and CDR2 SASEGT. The CDR3 runs 14 residues. Study-level findings and limits: The authors sampled blood alone, and tissue repertoires likely differ. Relative to clonotypes present in all four donors, those not shared had lower generation probabilities.

Memory CD4+ cells were the fraction left after CD45RA+ naive selection. Libraries were prepared by immunoSEQ multiplex PCR; TCRdb keeps only in-frame clonotypes and omits some of them. The sample comprises some 1.5 million clones, 95% to 99% of which are singletons, and 0.4% to 0.55% rests with the top ten. Comments on this clone: Its antigen is not known.

This receptor was identified in a man aged 30 to 45 in good health. The genes are TRBV6-1 and TRBJ2-1, with D possibly matching TRBD1 (5 bases). The sequenced sample consisted of naive CD4+ T cells sorted from blood. Subset specified: CD45RA+ positively selected. CDR3 sequence: CASSRAFSYNEQFF. CDR3 in DNA: TGTGCCAGCAGCAGGGCCTTCTCCTACAATGAGCAGTTCTTC.